This TCR beta chain was profiled in a study of lymphopenia after photon versus proton radiotherapy. Overall study findings and caveats: After lymphocyte nadir, photon-treated repertoires showed oligoclonal expansion, especially CD8+ Temra. Larger post-nadir TCR diversity loss correlated inversely with survival in deceased patients. Under photons, naive T cells and diversity fell while effector/memory populations rose.

Libraries were prepared by immunoSEQ multiplex PCR; TCRdb keeps only in-frame clonotypes and omits some of them. The repertoire holds around 20,000 clones, with around 89% as singletons. The CDR3 runs 15 residues. CDR1 SGHRS and CDR2 YFSETQ come from the germline V gene. After removal of 4 bases from V and 4 bases from J, the junction contained 4 bases not matched to a gene. As regards this clone: Its antigen is currently unknown.

The material sequenced was peripheral blood, taken from a patient treated with proton-based radiotherapy. V gene TRBV5-1 combines with J gene TRBJ2-6; 8 nucleotides agree with TRBD2. This clonotype originated in a man older than 75 with esophageal cancer. The CDR3 sequence: CASSSGGPGANVLTF. The CDR3 DNA is TGCGCCAGCAGCAGCGGGGGACCCGGGGCCAACGTCCTGACTTTC.